This T cell receptor beta chain was captured by sequencing in a study of Graves' ophthalmopathy and Graves' hyperthyroidism. RNA served as the template for amplifying TCR beta CDR3 regions. After a first-round RT-PCR with HTBI primers, a second-round multiplex PCR was run. TCRdb fed the multiplex PCR reads into MiXCR, producing one record per CDR3 protein. The top ten hold roughly 11% of the sample, which has about 1.2 million distinct CDR3 sequences, around a third seen once. Study-wide findings and caveats: A model of 13 signatures distinguished ophthalmopathy from stable hyperthyroidism at roughly 87% sensitivity and roughly 81% specificity.

Trimming took 6 bases from V and 0 from J, leaving 18 bases between them. Germline V gene data show CDR1 as DFQATT and CDR2 as SNEGSKA (reference sequence). This CDR3 region has 15 residues. There are many counts of this clonotype. Its target is unknown. Specimen: peripheral blood or thyroid tissue (not recorded which). The source is an adult man with Graves' hyperthyroidism. The genes are TRBV20-1 and TRBJ2-7; D perhaps matches TRBD2 (6 bases). The CDR3 DNA sequence: TGCAGTGCCCTCGGACTATCTTCGAGCTCCTACGAGCAGTACTTC. Its translation is CSALGLSSSSYEQYF.